A single sample gave rise to the 2 T cell receptor beta chains below, sequenced in a study of T cells in narcolepsy. Generated by immunoSEQ multiplex PCR, the TCRdb table keeps only in-frame clones and is missing some. The table lists 35,000 to 40,000 clones, roughly 88% of them singletons. The sequencing input was CD45RA- memory CD4+ T cells from PBMCs. The receptor source for this set is a human donor with narcolepsy.

This clone came up a few times. The rearrangement joins TRBV6-1 to TRBJ1-5; D gene ambiguous. CDR3 length: 14 residues. Germline-derived CDR1 and CDR2 are MNHNS and SASEGT. Trimming left V 1 base short and J 3 bases short, with 7 bases between. The CDR3 spells CASSEDWANQPQHF. The DNA of the CDR3 is TGTGCCAGCAGTGAAGATTGGGCCAATCAGCCCCAGCATTTT.

The chain carries TRBV5-1 and TRBJ1-3, with unresolved D. The CDR3 sequence is 14 residues long. Trimming took 0 bases from V and 4 from J, leaving 8 bases between them. Per the germline V gene, CDR1 is SGHRS and CDR2 is YFSETQ. The CDR3 protein is CASSLVGGGNTIYF. In nucleotides, the CDR3 is TGCGCCAGCAGCTTGGTCGGAGGGGGAAACACCATATATTTT.